Listed below are T cell receptor beta chains from one sample, sequenced in a study of cytomegalovirus exposure and HLA in healthy donors. The repertoire was sequenced with immunoSEQ multiplex PCR; TCRdb's copy has only in-frame clones and lacks some. The sample includes roughly 100,000 clones, about 79% of them seen just once. The material sequenced was PBMCs. These receptors all come from a man aged 45-65 years in good health and CMV-seropositive. CDR3s include the opening cysteine and the closing phenylalanine or tryptophan. D genes are given only for firm matches. Expanded clones are given a class, and other clones once, few, many or no size at all.

J | size | V | D | DNA | CDR3
TRBJ1-5 | . | TRBV7-2 | . | TGTGCCAGCAGCCCAGGGGCCCTTAATCAGCCCCAGCATTTT | CASSPGALNQPQHF
TRBJ1-1 | . | TRBV6-5 | TRBD1 | TGTGCCAGCAGCTCGACTCCCGGGACAGGGGGCCGAGCTTTCTTT | CASSSTPGTGGRAFF
TRBJ1-2 | . | TRBV5-4 | TRBD1 | TGTGCCAGCAGCTTATACCCACAGGGGAACTATGGCTACACCTTC | CASSLYPQGNYGYTF
TRBJ2-5 | . | TRBV5-6 | TRBD1 | TGTGCCAGCAGCCTCTGGGACAGACGAGGGACCCAGTACTTC | CASSLWDRRGTQYF
TRBJ1-1 | . | TRBV10-3 | . | TGTGCCATCAGTAATGGACTCTCGCGAAACACTGAAGCTTTCTTT | CAISNGLSRNTEAFF
TRBJ2-7 | . | TRBV27 | . | TGTGCCAGCAGTTTATCCCCATACAGTACCTACGAGCAGTACTTC | CASSLSPYSTYEQYF
TRBJ1-4 | few | TRBV5-6 | . | TGTGCCAGCAGCTTGACGGGAGTAGCTAATGAAAAACTGTTTTTT | CASSLTGVANEKLFF
TRBJ1-2 | . | TRBV29-1 | TRBD1 | TGCAGCGTTGAACAGGGGGTGGCGGGAGGCTACACCTTC | CSVEQGVAGGYTF
TRBJ2-7 | . | TRBV28 | . | TGTGCCAGCCAACCTACAGTCTCCCTGAAGTACGAGCAGTACTTC | CASQPTVSLKYEQYF
TRBJ2-7 | . | TRBV6-1 | . | TGTGCCAGCAGTGATCAGGGGCAGGGTGGCTACGAGCAGTACTTC | CASSDQGQGGYEQYF
TRBJ1-2 | . | TRBV13 | TRBD1 | TGTGCCAGCAGCCGGGACAGGGGGCGTGGAGGCTACACCTTC | CASSRDRGRGGYTF
TRBJ2-5 | . | TRBV7-9 | TRBD2 | TGTGCCAGCAGCTTACTAGCGGGACAAGAGACCCAGTACTTC | CASSLLAGQETQYF
TRBJ1-1 | . | TRBV5-1 | . | TGCGCCAGCAGCTCCGGAAACAGAGGGGAAGCTTTCTTT | CASSSGNRGEAFF
TRBJ2-7 | . | TRBV27 | . | TGTGCCAGCAGTCGGGCAGGGGGAGGTAGCGAGCAGTACTTC | CASSRAGGGSEQYF
TRBJ2-7 | . | TRBV9 | TRBD1 | TGTGCCAGCAGCGTAGGACAGGGTAACTACGAGCAGTACTTC | CASSVGQGNYEQYF
TRBJ1-1 | . | TRBV5-1 | TRBD1 | TGCGCCAGCAGCTTGCTCGGACAGGGGGCGCGGAGTGGCACTGAAGCTTTCTTT | CASSLLGQGARSGTEAFF
TRBJ2-5 | medium-sized | TRBV5-1 | . | TGCGCCAGCAGCTTGGAGGGGCAAGAGACCCAGTACTTC | CASSLEGQETQYF
TRBJ1-2 | . | TRBV6-5 | TRBD1 | TGTGCCAGCACCCCGACAGGGAGAGAAAACTATGGCTACACCTTC | CASTPTGRENYGYTF
TRBJ1-1 | few | TRBV5-6 | . | TGTGCCAGCAGCGCGGCAGGGGTCTACCACCTGAACACTGAAGCTTTCTTT | CASSAAGVYHLNTEAFF
TRBJ2-5 | . | TRBV5-5 | . | TGTGCCAGCCGCCGGGACACCCAGTACCAAGAGACCCAGTACTTC | CASRRDTQYQETQYF
TRBJ2-1 | . | TRBV7-9 | . | TGTGCCAGCAGCTTGGGCCGAAGTGAGCAGTTCTTC | CASSLGRSEQFF
TRBJ2-2 | . | TRBV5-5 | . | TGTGCCAGCAGCCCTCCTTTTAACACCGGGGAGCTGTTTTTT | CASSPPFNTGELFF
TRBJ1-1 | . | TRBV15 | . | TGTGCCACCAGCAGAGATACCAGGGGCCCTGAAGCTTTCTTT | CATSRDTRGPEAFF
TRBJ1-5 | . | TRBV6-6 | TRBD1 | TGTGCCACCAACAGGGGACCCTATAGCAATCAGCCCCAGCATTTT | CATNRGPYSNQPQHF
TRBJ2-1 | . | TRBV9 | . | TGTGCCAGCAGTGCCCGTGAGGGTGCATACAATGAGCAGTTCTTC | CASSAREGAYNEQFF
TRBJ1-1 | few | TRBV27 | . | TGTGCCAGCAGTTTATACAGAAACACTGAAGCTTTCTTT | CASSLYRNTEAFF
TRBJ2-1 | . | TRBV5-3 | TRBD2 | TGTGCCAGAAGCTTGGGAGCGGCGGGAGGCCCAACCGGCAATGAGCAGTTCTTC | CARSLGAAGGPTGNEQFF
TRBJ2-7 | . | TRBV20-1 | . | TGCAGTGCCCCCAGGAGGAGCGAGCAGTACTTC | CSAPRRSEQYF
TRBJ2-7 | . | TRBV5-1 | . | TGCGCCAGCAGCTTGCCGGGGGTCCCTCGTAGCGAGCAGTACTTC | CASSLPGVPRSEQYF
TRBJ1-2 | . | TRBV2 | TRBD1 | TGTGCCAGCAGGCTTCCCGGGACAGGGAGCGGCTACACCTTC | CASRLPGTGSGYTF
TRBJ2-2 | . | TRBV7-3 | . | TGTGCCAGCAGCCTGCGGGCCGGGGAGCTGTTTTTT | CASSLRAGELFF
TRBJ2-3 | . | TRBV6-1 | . | TGTGCCATCAAGGACAGAGGAAGCACAGATACGCAGTATTTT | CAIKDRGSTDTQYF
TRBJ2-5 | . | TRBV6-5 | TRBD2 | TGTGCCAGCAGTTACGAGCGGGGGAGGGGAGAGACCCAGTACTTC | CASSYERGRGETQYF
TRBJ2-7 | . | TRBV5-3 | . | TGTGCCAGAAGCTTGCGCAGGGAAAAACGCTACGAGCAGTACTTC | CARSLRREKRYEQYF
TRBJ1-4 | few | TRBV28 | . | TGTGCCAGCAGTGGTCAGGCAACTAATGAAAAACTGTTTTTT | CASSGQATNEKLFF
TRBJ1-3 | . | TRBV6-1 | . | TGTGCCAGCAGCACCTCTATTAATAGAAACACCATATATTTT | CASSTSINRNTIYF
TRBJ2-2 | . | TRBV5-1 | TRBD1 | TGCGCCAGCAGACAAGGGACAGCGACCGGGGAGCTGTTTTTT | CASRQGTATGELFF
TRBJ2-6 | few | TRBV27 | . | TGTGCCAGCCGGAGGTCTGGGGCCAACGTCCTGACTTTC | CASRRSGANVLTF
TRBJ1-6 | few | TRBV5-1 | TRBD1 | TGCGCCAGCAGCCTGGACAGGGCCAGCTATAATTCACCCCTCCACTTT | CASSLDRASYNSPLHF
TRBJ2-5 | . | TRBV4-2 | TRBD2 | TGTGCCAGCAGCTCCCCGACTGGGGGAATAGCGGGAGAAGGTCGGGAGACCCAGTACTTC | CASSSPTGGIAGEGRETQYF
TRBJ1-2 | few | TRBV6-1 | TRBD1 | TGTGCCAGCAGCTATACAGGGGGAATTGGTGGCTACACCTTC | CASSYTGGIGGYTF